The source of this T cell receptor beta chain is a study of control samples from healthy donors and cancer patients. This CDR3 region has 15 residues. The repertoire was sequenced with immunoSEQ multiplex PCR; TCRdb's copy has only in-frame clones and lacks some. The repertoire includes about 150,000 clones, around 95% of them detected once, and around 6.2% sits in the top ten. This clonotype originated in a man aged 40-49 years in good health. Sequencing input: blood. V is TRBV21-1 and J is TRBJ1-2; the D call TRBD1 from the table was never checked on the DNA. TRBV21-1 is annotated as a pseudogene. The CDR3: CASTRSRGVNYGYTF. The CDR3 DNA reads TGTGCCAGCACCCGATCCAGGGGAGTTAACTATGGCTACACCTTC.